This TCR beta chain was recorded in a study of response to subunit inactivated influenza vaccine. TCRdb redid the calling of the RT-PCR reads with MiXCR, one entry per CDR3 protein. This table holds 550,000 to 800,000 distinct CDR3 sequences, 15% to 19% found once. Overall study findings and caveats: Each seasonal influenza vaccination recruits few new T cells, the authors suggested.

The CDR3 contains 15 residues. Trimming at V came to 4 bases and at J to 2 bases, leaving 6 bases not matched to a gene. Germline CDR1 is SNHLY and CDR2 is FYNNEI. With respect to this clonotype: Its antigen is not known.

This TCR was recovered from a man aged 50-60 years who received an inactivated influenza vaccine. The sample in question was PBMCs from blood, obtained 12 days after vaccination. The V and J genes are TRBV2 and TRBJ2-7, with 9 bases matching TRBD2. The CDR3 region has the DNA TGTGCCAGCAGTGCCTCGCGGGGGGGAACCTACGAGCAGTACTTC. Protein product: CASSASRGGTYEQYF.